The 5 T cell receptor beta chains given below trace back to one sample, sequenced in a study of T cells after yellow fever vaccination. Via MiXCR, TCRdb re-called the 5' RACE reads, giving one row per CDR3 protein. The data contain 150,000 to 200,000 distinct CDR3 sequences, 5.5% to 7.5% of them seen just once; the ten biggest clones take up over 2%. Specimen: CD4+ T cells sorted from PBMCs, collected about 5 days after the first yellow fever vaccination. The origin of the receptors is a man aged 18 to 30 who received the YFV17D yellow fever vaccine.

This clonotype showed up just a few times. The chain carries TRBV20-1 and TRBJ2-3; 9 nucleotides align to TRBD2. Looked up from germline, CDR1 is DFQATT and CDR2 is SNEGSKA (reference sequence). The CDR3 contains 15 residues. CDR3 sequence reads: CRVGSGGLSTDTQYF. CDR3 nucleotide sequence: TGCAGGGTGGGTAGCGGGGGACTAAGCACAGATACGCAGTATTTT.

This clonotype has at least ten counts. The CDR3 sequence: CASSEGAASRGDTQYF. The CDR3 DNA sequence: TGTGCCAGCAGTGAAGGGGCGGCTAGCCGAGGAGATACGCAGTATTTT. The rearrangement joins TRBV2 to TRBJ2-3; D is possibly TRBD2 (5 bases). Germline loops: CDR1 SNHLY, CDR2 FYNNEI. The CDR3 is 16 residues long. V lost 1 base and J 5 bases, leaving 16 bases between the germline ends.

The V gene is TRBV6-1, the J gene TRBJ1-1, with 8 bases identical to TRBD1. Germline-derived CDR1 and CDR2 are MNHNS and SASEGT. The CDR3 is 15 amino acids. Losses at the gene ends were 6 bases for V and 4 bases for J; bases not matched to a gene: 10. The CDR3 DNA reads TGTGCCAGCAGGGCGACAGGGGTATATAGCACTGAAGCTTTCTTT. It yields the protein CASRATGVYSTEAFF.

This clonotype was recorded many times. The V and J genes are TRBV7-3 and TRBJ2-1, with D perhaps TRBD1 or TRBD2 (5 bases each). The V and J ends lost 2 bases and 9 bases respectively, with 8 bases between them. The CDR3 sequence is 12 residues long. CDR1 SGHTA and CDR2 FQGTGA come from the germline V gene. The CDR3 reads CASSLDGGEQFF. The DNA of the CDR3 is TGTGCCAGCAGCTTAGATGGGGGTGAGCAGTTCTTC.

This clonotype has only a few counts. This rearrangement joins TRBV2 to TRBJ2-2; the D is unclear. Germline CDR1 and CDR2: SNHLY and FYNNEI. This CDR3 contains 14 residues. V lost 3 bases, J lost 4 bases, and 9 bases lay in between. CDR3 region: CASSDRSITGELFF. The CDR3 DNA follows: TGTGCCAGCAGTGACCGCAGCATCACCGGGGAGCTGTTTTTT.